A single T cell receptor beta chain is shown here with its context. Sequencing used immunoSEQ multiplex PCR; TCRdb keeps in-frame clones, though not all of them. The data hold 130,000 to 150,000 clones, with almost 90% observed a single time. This entry is derived from a study of blood T cell repertoires in COVID-19. Study-wide background: The cDNA or gDNA used as material had been derived from T cells, B-cell-depleted T cells, or PBMCs.

The ends were cut back, 2 bases at V and 3 bases at J, with 8 bases in the middle. The CDR3 runs 13 residues. From germline, CDR1 is WNHNN and CDR2 SYGVQD (reference sequence). The sample consisted of peripheral blood. The clonotype was recovered from a human donor in a cohort sampled during active COVID-19. The chain is built from TRBV10-1 and TRBJ2-7; unclear D gene. Written as DNA, the CDR3 is TGCGCCAGCAGTGAGGTCCCTAACTACGAGCAGTACTTC. Encoded protein: CASSEVPNYEQYF.